Presented here are 31 T cell receptor beta chains from one specimen sequenced in a study of blood T cell repertoires in COVID-19. Only in-frame clones appear in the TCRdb table, and some are missing; sequencing was by immunoSEQ multiplex PCR. The sample shows about 310,000 clones, approximately 91% of them seen only once. Material: PBMCs or T cells enriched from blood (not recorded which). These receptors were obtained from a woman in her thirties or forties who had recovered from COVID-19.

The chain has TRBV18 and TRBJ2-3; TRBD1 is a possible D gene (5 bases). Trimming shortened V by 4 bases and J by 3 bases, and 17 bases separated the two germline ends. The CDR3 is 16 amino acids. Germline V gene data show CDR1 as KGHSH and CDR2 as LQKENI. CDR3 nucleotide sequence: TGTGCCAGCTCACTCAGACGGACAACTGGGACAGATACGCAGTATTTT. Protein: CASSLRRTTGTDTQYF.

The V gene is TRBV3-1 (or the pseudogene TRBV3-2), the J gene TRBJ1-2, with 8 bases fitting TRBD1. This CDR3 region has 15 residues. The V and J ends lost 3 bases and 2 bases, in that order; junction bases with no gene match: 5. Germline loops: CDR1 LGHDT, CDR2 YNNKEL (reference sequence). The CDR3 region has the DNA TGTGCCAGCAGCCAGCAGACAGGGGTCAACTATGGCTACACCTTC. It codes for CASSQQTGVNYGYTF.

J is TRBJ1-1 and V is TRBV30; D call uncertain. CDR1 GTSNPN and CDR2 SVGIG come from the germline V gene (reference sequence). This CDR3 comprises 13 residues. The germline V and J ends were trimmed by 0 bases and 3 bases, with 8 bases remaining between them. The CDR3 DNA sequence: TGTGCCTGGAGTGTCGGAGCACACACTGAAGCTTTCTTT. This encodes CAWSVGAHTEAFF.

This clone was seen more than once but under ten times. CDR3 DNA: TGTGCCACCAAGCAGACTAGCGGGAGATACGAGCAGTACTTC. This encodes CATKQTSGRYEQYF. The rearrangement uses TRBV6-5 and TRBJ2-7; the match to TRBD2 covers 12 bases. Trimming cost V 10 bases and J 4 bases; bases outside gene matches: 8. The CDR3 extends over 14 amino acids. Per the germline V gene, CDR1 is MNHEY and CDR2 is SVGAGI.

J is TRBJ1-1 and V is TRBV29-1, with D possibly being TRBD1 (5 bases). CDR1 and CDR2 (germline): SQVTM, ANQGSEA. The CDR3 loop spans 13 amino acids. Trimming shortened V by 6 bases and J by 2 bases, and 13 bases separated the two germline ends. The CDR3: CSVMRGYNTEAFF. CDR3 nucleotide sequence: TGCAGCGTAATGCGGGGCTATAACACTGAAGCTTTCTTT.

V usage is TRBV11-2 and J usage is TRBJ1-1; D uncertain. Trimming left V 5 bases short and J 4 bases short, with 14 bases between. Germline assignment: CDR1 SGHAT and CDR2 FQNNGV. The CDR3 totals 14 residues. The CDR3 coding sequence is TGTGCCAGCAGCCCCCAGCAGGTAGTCACTGAAGCTTTCTTT. Its protein product is CASSPQQVVTEAFF.

This rearrangement joins TRBV30 to TRBJ2-7; possible D gene TRBD1, 6 bases. V shed 3 bases and J shed 2 bases, with 17 bases lying between them. This CDR3 is built from 15 residues. Germline assignment: CDR1 GTSNPN and CDR2 SVGIG (reference sequence). CDR3 DNA sequence: TGTGCCTGGAGACAGGGAGAGTATGTTCCCTACGAGCAGTACTTC. Protein product: CAWRQGEYVPYEQYF.

The chain joins TRBV5-4 to TRBJ2-5, with a weak D call TRBD1 (6 bases). The CDR3 has 14 residues. CDR1 is SGHNT and CDR2 is YYREEE in the germline V gene (reference sequence). Trimming removed 5 bases from V and 1 base from J, with 12 bases in between. This CDR3 is CASRSGQTQETQYF. The DNA of the CDR3 is TGTGCCAGCAGGTCTGGACAGACCCAAGAGACCCAGTACTTC.

A word on this clone: Germline and junction disagree at one end, which may indicate a read error. The chain uses TRBV29-1 and TRBJ2-3; 14 bases map to TRBD2. Germline lookup yields CDR1 SQVTM and CDR2 ANQGSEA. CDR3 size: 17 residues. This CDR3 is CSVEGPGTSGSTDTQYF. CDR3 sequence (DNA): TGCAGCGTTGAAGGTCCCGGGACTAGCGGGAGCACGGATACGCAGTATTTT.

The chain employs TRBV19 and TRBJ2-6; 9 bases are a match to TRBD2. The CDR3 spans 19 residues. Germline assignment: CDR1 LNHDA and CDR2 SQIVND (reference sequence). V gave up 6 bases and J gave up 0 bases; unmatched junction bases: 12. CDR3 nucleotides: TGTGCCAGTAGCAGGGGCCTAGCGGGAATACCCTCTGGGGCCAACGTCCTGACTTTC. Its translation: CASSRGLAGIPSGANVLTF.

This sequence joins TRBV11-2 and TRBJ2-7, with 11 bases lining up with TRBD2. The CDR3 sequence is 18 residues long. The trim removed 3 bases at V and 2 bases at J, leaving 12 bases unmatched. Germline values: CDR1 SGHAT, CDR2 FQNNGV. DNA of the CDR3: TGTGCCAGCAGCTTTACTAGCGGGAGCATGGGTAGGACCTACGAGCAGTACTTC. It encodes CASSFTSGSMGRTYEQYF. Based on the CDR3 plus reference TRBV11-2 and TRBJ2-7, the full variable domain is EAGVAQSPRYKIIEKRQSVAFWCNPISGHATLYWYQQILGQGPKLLIQFQNNGVVDDSQLPKDRFSAERLKGVDSTLKIQPAKLEDSAVYLCASSFTSGSMGRTYEQYFGPGTRLTVT.

The V call is TRBV6-5, the J call TRBJ1-2; TRBD1 is a possible D gene (6 bases). The germline CDR1 and CDR2 sequences are MNHEY and SVGAGI. V lost 6 bases, J lost 7 bases, and 15 bases lay in between. The CDR3 sequence is 13 residues long. Written as DNA, the CDR3 is TGTGCCAGCAGAATACAGGGAGTTGGTGGCTACACCTTC. The encoded protein is CASRIQGVGGYTF.

The chain links TRBV20-1 to TRBJ1-2; D gene unclear. The V end lost 6 bases, the J end lost 3 bases, and 8 bases lay between the germline ends. The CDR3 loop spans 11 amino acids. Per the germline V gene, CDR1 is DFQATT and CDR2 is SNEGSKA (reference sequence). CDR3 nucleotide sequence: TGCAGTGCGAGGCCGGACTATGGCTACACCTTC. It specifies CSARPDYGYTF.

The chain carries TRBV7-2 and TRBJ1-3; 7 bases map to TRBD1. The V gene end was trimmed by 1 base and the J gene end by 0 bases; junction bases not matched to a gene: 9. Germline V CDR1 and CDR2: SGHTA, FQGNSA. This CDR3 is built from 18 residues. CDR3 in DNA: TGTGCCAGCAGCTTAGAAGGCGGCAGGGGGATCTCTGGAAACACCATATATTTT. Its translation is CASSLEGGRGISGNTIYF.

The chain is built from TRBV7-2 and TRBJ2-5, with D perhaps matching TRBD2 (5 bases). The CDR3 extends over 17 amino acids. Germline lookup yields CDR1 SGHTA and CDR2 FQGNSA. V dropped 1 base and J dropped 5 bases, with 20 bases sitting between them. CDR3 sequence: CASSLERSAGPGETQYF. DNA for the CDR3: TGTGCCAGCAGCTTAGAGAGGTCGGCGGGCCCGGGGGAGACCCAGTACTTC.

V usage is TRBV13 and J usage is TRBJ2-5; no reliable D call. V was trimmed by 5 bases and J by 2 bases, leaving 9 bases between them. The germline V gene has CDR1 PRHDT and CDR2 FYEKMQ (reference sequence). The CDR3 runs to 13 residues. CDR3 sequence reads: CASSTQRQETQYF. In DNA form, the CDR3 reads TGTGCCAGCAGCACCCAGCGTCAAGAGACCCAGTACTTC.

In this sample, this clone turned up once. The chain couples TRBV7-3 to TRBJ2-1; 7 positions agree with TRBD1. V lost 6 bases to trimming and J lost 3 bases; unmatched junction nucleotides: 5. Germline loops: CDR1 SGHTA, CDR2 FQGTGA. The CDR3 length is 14 residues. The CDR3 spells CASSSGTDYNEQFF. Here the CDR3 DNA reads TGTGCCAGCAGTTCCGGGACAGACTACAATGAGCAGTTCTTC.

V usage is TRBV6-5 and J usage is TRBJ1-5; possible D gene TRBD1, 6 bases. V lost 4 bases, J lost 3 bases, and 13 bases lay in between. This CDR3 region has 15 residues. The germline V gene encodes CDR1 MNHEY and CDR2 SVGAGI. The CDR3 DNA sequence: TGTGCCAGCAGTTCTGGGCAGGGGATCAATCAGCCCCAGCATTTT. This codes for CASSSGQGINQPQHF.

This chain uses TRBV30 with TRBJ2-1, with TRBD1 matching 7 bases. Germline V gives CDR1 GTSNPN, CDR2 SVGIG (reference sequence). V trimming: 4 bases; J trimming: 4 bases; junction bases outside the gene matches: 13. CDR3 length: 16 residues. The CDR3 region is CAWTPTGVSEYNEQFF. In DNA, the CDR3 is TGTGCCTGGACCCCCACAGGGGTCTCCGAATACAATGAGCAGTTCTTC.

This chain connects TRBV7-3 to TRBJ2-1, with 7 bases matching TRBD2. V was pared by 6 bases and J by 4 bases, with 6 bases of the junction left unmatched. This CDR3 has 14 amino acids. Germline CDR1 is SGHTA and CDR2 is FQGTGA. For the CDR3, the DNA is TGTGCCAGCAGAGAGGCTAGCGGTTACAATGAGCAGTTCTTC. The encoded protein is CASREASGYNEQFF.

The gene calls are TRBV10-3 and TRBJ1-6, with D tentatively TRBD1 (6 bases). The germline V gene encodes CDR1 ENHRY and CDR2 SYGVKD. The CDR3 totals 14 residues. V dropped 3 bases and J dropped 10 bases, with 13 bases sitting between them. The CDR3, as DNA: TGTGCCATCAGTGACCCGGGACAAAAATCACCCCTCCACTTT. This encodes CAISDPGQKSPLHF.

The rearrangement links TRBV12-3 or TRBV12-4 to TRBJ2-1; a possible D gene is TRBD1 (5 bases). The CDR3 totals 12 residues. The V and J ends lost 8 bases and 6 bases respectively, with 11 bases between them. The CDR3 protein is CASRKGFNEQFF. CDR3 coding DNA: TGTGCCAGCCGTAAGGGGTTCAATGAGCAGTTCTTC.

V and J are TRBV11-2 and TRBJ2-5; 9 bases line up with TRBD2. CDR1 and CDR2 (germline): SGHAT, FQNNGV. The junction had 1 base not matched to a gene; V was cut back by 5 bases and J by 3 bases. The CDR3 totals 13 residues. CDR3 nucleotides: TGTGCCAGCAGCGTAGCGGGAGAAGAGACCCAGTACTTC. It codes for CASSVAGEETQYF.

This clone was picked up one time. The genes are TRBV9 and TRBJ2-6, with 8 bases identical to TRBD1. The V and J ends lost 3 bases and 1 base, in that order; junction bases with no gene match: 0. The CDR3 consists of 15 residues. Germline V gene data show CDR1 as SGDLS and CDR2 as YYNGEE. The CDR3 sequence: CASSGTGSGANVLTF. The CDR3, as DNA: TGTGCCAGCAGCGGGACAGGGTCTGGGGCCAACGTCCTGACTTTC.

The J gene is TRBJ2-2, the V gene TRBV9; 9 bases match TRBD1. Germline loops: CDR1 SGDLS, CDR2 YYNGEE. V lost 2 bases, J lost 7 bases, and 6 bases stayed unmatched. This CDR3 region has 15 residues. CDR3 amino acids: CASSVRDRADGELFF. The DNA for the CDR3 is TGTGCCAGCAGCGTCCGGGACAGGGCGGACGGGGAGCTGTTTTTT.

The table lists this clone with a count of one. This rearrangement joins TRBV24-1 to TRBJ2-1, with 7 positions matching TRBD1. Trimming removed 4 bases from V and 8 bases from J; junction bases left unmatched: 16. This CDR3 region has 17 residues. Per germline, CDR1 KGHDR and CDR2 SFDVKD. CDR3 sequence: CATSDRRGPTPGHEQFF. CDR3 sequence (DNA): TGTGCCACCAGTGACCGAAGGGGGCCTACTCCGGGACATGAGCAGTTCTTC.

This rearrangement joins TRBV6-5 to TRBJ2-1; 11 nucleotides align to TRBD2. CDR3 size: 15 residues. Trimming cost V 2 bases and J 5 bases; bases outside gene matches: 2. Germline V gene data show CDR1 as MNHEY and CDR2 as SVGAGI. CDR3 coding DNA: TGTGCCAGCAGTTACGTAGCGGGGGGGAACAATGAGCAGTTCTTC. As protein: CASSYVAGGNNEQFF.

By its share, this clone is medium-sized. The chain couples TRBV7-9 to TRBJ2-3; 9 bases are a match to TRBD1. The CDR3 totals 14 residues. CDR1 is SEHNR, CDR2 FQNEAQ, per germline (reference sequence). After removal of 8 bases from V and 4 bases from J, the junction contained 7 bases not matched to a gene. CDR3 bases: TGTGCCAGCCACCGGGGACAGGGCGCAGATACGCAGTATTTT. Translated, it gives CASHRGQGADTQYF.

The CDR3 reads CASSLGPGTDYGYTF. The CDR3 bases are TGTGCCAGCAGCTTAGGACCAGGGACAGACTATGGCTACACCTTC. The rearrangement links TRBV11-1 to TRBJ1-2; 7 bases match TRBD1. Germline V gene sequence: CDR1 SGHAT, CDR2 FQDESV (reference sequence). J was trimmed by 3 bases and V by 1 base; bases with no gene match: 5. This CDR3 contains 15 residues. The full variable domain, rest sourced from reference TRBV11-1 and TRBJ1-2, is EAEVAQSPRYKITEKSQAVAFWCDPISGHATLYWYRQILGQGPELLVQFQDESVVDDSQLPKDRFSAERLKGVDSTLKIQPAELGDSAMYLCASSLGPGTDYGYTFGSGTRLTVV.

The CDR3, as DNA: TGTGCCAGCAGTGTCAGGACAGATAATGAAAAACTGTTTTTT. Translating it yields CASSVRTDNEKLFF. The chain is built from TRBV2 and TRBJ1-4, with D perhaps TRBD1 (6 bases). The CDR3 runs 14 residues. Germline CDR1 reads SNHLY; CDR2 reads FYNNEI. Between the trimmed V and J ends, which lost 4 bases and 4 bases, there was a span of 10 bases.

The V gene is TRBV3-1 (or the pseudogene TRBV3-2), the J gene TRBJ2-2; D might be TRBD1 (6 bases). In germline, CDR1 is LGHDT, CDR2 YNNKEL (reference sequence). V gave up 5 bases and J gave up 5 bases, with 9 bases separating them. The CDR3 has 13 residues. This chain's CDR3 is CASSTGRTGELFF. Here the CDR3 DNA reads TGTGCCAGCAGCACAGGGCGAACCGGGGAGCTGTTTTTT.